This T cell receptor beta chain came from a study of cytomegalovirus exposure and HLA in healthy donors. Study-wide results and caveats: Among the CMV-associated chains, a few were confirmed in vitro as specific for CMV antigens. Reportedly, cytomegalovirus status was diagnosed with high sensitivity and specificity. A reported reduction in N-insertions relative to the roughly 610-donor mean was seen in an Asian-associated ancestry cluster in a later analysis. A later analysis appeared to link common viral pathogens to several of the most significant clusters.

With 60 Vbeta and 13 Jbeta primers, the PCR was carried out. Measured with immunoSEQ multiplex PCR; TCRdb has only the in-frame clones, and not every one. Of approximately 85,000 clones in the sample, over 70% are singletons; the top ten hold roughly 25%. This clone was counted a single time. Its specificity is not known. Germline V CDR1 and CDR2: SEHNR, FQNEAQ (reference sequence). There are 14 residues in the CDR3. The J segment lost 4 bases and the V segment lost 4 bases, leaving 5 bases of the junction unmatched. The sequenced material came from PBMCs. The chain couples TRBV7-9 to TRBJ1-1, with 8 bases matching TRBD1. The receptor's source is a woman aged 45-59 years in good health and CMV-seropositive. The chain's CDR3 is CASSSQGGGTEAFF. The CDR3 DNA sequence: TGTGCCAGCAGCTCACAGGGGGGCGGCACTGAAGCTTTCTTT.